This T cell receptor (beta chain) was identified in a study of cytomegalovirus exposure and HLA in healthy donors (dated 2017 in TCRdb). As for the study more broadly: An earlier analysis of roughly 610 of the donors reported 276 Gb of sequence data and 117 million unique TCR beta sequences obtained from roughly 180 million T cells. Roughly 300 gigabases of sequencing data and around 87 million unique TCR sequences were included in an early release covering about 620 HLA-typed donors. Of the 350 to 450 genotyped donors, around 81% fell in the genetic ancestry cluster associated with self-reported Caucasian donors. The aim of the study was to test whether cataloging public T cell receptors could identify signatures of past pathogen exposure. The T cell repertoires of several hundred subjects were profiled by immunosequencing and related to cytomegalovirus serostatus. In addition to the first cohort of 666 subjects, a separate validation cohort of approximately 110 different subjects was used. To predict cytomegalovirus infection status, the study brought together high-throughput TCR immunosequencing, statistical association of individual TCRs with disease status, and machine learning. In a later analysis, previously published TCR beta repertoires from 666 donors were re-analyzed and high-resolution HLA genotyping was added so that TCR occurrence patterns could be studied. Rather than using new phenotypic data, the later analysis identified candidate immune exposures from TCR beta sequences and from how often those sequences occurred across donors. To decide whether each TCR beta V gene segment behaved as functional or pseudogenic, an earlier analysis of some 600 of the donors relied on high-throughput TCR beta sequencing. Alongside the repertoire data, information on donor age, sex, ethnicity and CMV serostatus was compiled. A later genetic analysis took genome-wide SNP genotypes for about 55% of the roughly 700 donors and used that subset as a discovery cohort. All discovery cohort repertoires had been generated using a single sequencing platform. HLA typing included class I and class II loci at four-digit resolution. Typing coverage varied by locus: roughly 620-630 donors for A, B, C, DRB1 and DQB1; roughly 520 for DQA1; approximately 610 for DPA1; under 490 for DPB1. Five DR-DQ haplotypes were treated as single units for association and clustering because of strong linkage in the cohort. Among roughly 400 genotyped donors of the cohort, an average of roughly 230,000 unique TCR beta nucleotide sequences was sequenced per donor, of which 15% to 20% were non-productive.

With regard to this clone: There is no known antigen for this receptor. Qualities for individual bases were not recorded, and no much larger clone is one base off.

Summary of the overall study and its limitations: Strong co-occurrence of HLA alleles, especially DR and DQ, made assigning TCR associations to individual alleles difficult. In a later genetic analysis, a missense DCLRE1C variant was associated with V-gene and J-gene trimming of TCR beta chains, and the association was replicated in an independent cohort. In both the original and validation cohorts, the classifier was reported to diagnose cytomegalovirus status with high specificity and sensitivity. The presence/absence analyses assumed that sequencing depth was roughly uniform across donors, and that assumption may not be true. Because counts were too low, roughly 18 rarely observed V segments, including chromosome 9 orphons, were left out of the earlier analysis of a few hundred of the donors. In this cohort, only TCR beta chains were sequenced, and detectable features were limited by the absence of alpha or paired-chain data. HLA typing was unavailable for some donors at each locus, so association tests used only the typed subset. Broadly in line with IMGT annotations, most TCR beta V segments showed up in productive rearrangements about 87% or about 30% of the time in an earlier analysis of several hundred of the donors. According to a later analysis, TCR association rates differed among HLA loci, with DRB1 alleles showing the most associated TCRs and HLA-C alleles showing the fewest. A further reported finding was that TCR beta sequences accurately predicted the HLA-A and HLA-B alleles for most subjects in the first cohort. The sequencing pipeline was judged likely to have produced a cluster of highly shared sequence variants as a technical artifact. In vitro tests confirmed that a few of the cytomegalovirus-associated TCR beta chains recognize cytomegalovirus antigens. A later analysis found that HLA-associated TCR beta chains were more clonally expanded and had lower generation probabilities than equally common non-associated chains. A total of 164 TCR beta chains were listed by the study as associated with cytomegalovirus. Linkage disequilibrium might explain the correlated functional status among segregating V segments, but an unknown experimental factor could not be ruled out. A later analysis associated roughly 17,000 TCR beta sequences with specific HLA alleles at a false discovery rate of 0.05. The authors suggested that the approach could potentially be extended to other disease states and immunological phenotypes. The only immune exposure information available for the cohort was CMV serostatus. In a later analysis, most CMV-associated TCR beta chains were found to appear HLA-restricted, with HLA associations seemingly driven largely by CMV exposure. According to a later analysis, parvovirus B19, influenza, CMV and Epstein-Barr virus appeared linked to several top co-occurrence clusters. In a later genetic analysis, fewer N-insertions in productive TCRs were reported among donors in an Asian-associated ancestry cluster than the roughly 700-donor mean. Across donors, most TCR sequences were observed very rarely, whereas some public TCRs were present in many individuals.

The cohort comprised around 700 healthy bone marrow donors. At the time of sampling, all cohort members were nominally healthy, though unrecorded immune exposures were likely present. The donor tested CMV seronegative and was one of the 352 seronegative cohort members. A peripheral blood sample was collected from each donor, and TCR beta sequencing was performed on peripheral blood mononuclear cells. The Qiagen DNeasy Blood Extraction Kit was used to extract genomic DNA from the blood cell samples. Libraries were constructed by the immunoSEQ multiplex PCR assay. A mixture of 60 forward primers for TCR Vbeta segments and 13 reverse primers for TCR Jbeta segments was used in the multiplex PCR. A multiplex PCR assay on genomic DNA amplified the CDR3 region of rearranged TCR beta genes. The amplified TCR beta libraries were sequenced on the Illumina HiSeq System as 87-base-pair reads. The source study handled its data this way. A later analysis tallied 70 million to 100 million unique TCR beta chains across the 700 or so repertoires, and around 9.9 million of those chains were shared by two or more donors. A nearest-neighbor algorithm error-corrected the raw reads and collapsed the reads into unique sequences, merging closely related sequences to remove PCR and sequencing errors. Alignment of CDR3 sequences to IMGT reference sequences was used to assign V, D and J gene segments. For a sequence to be retained, a match of at least six nucleotides was required to both a V gene segment and a J gene segment. Rearrangements were called productive when the CDR3 lacked stop codons and stayed in frame with V and J; all others were non-productive. CDR3 was defined according to IMGT convention as the region running from the second conserved V-encoded cysteine to the conserved J-encoded phenylalanine. The earlier analysis of some 600 of the donors excluded sequences that lacked an unambiguous match to a single V gene segment. An earlier analysis of 550 to 650 of the donors classified V segments as functional when productive rearrangements were above 56.7% and as segregating when the standard deviation between donors was above 5%. A statistical classification framework was developed to diagnose cytomegalovirus status using the catalog of TCR beta chain sequences. In a later analysis, TCR nucleotide sequences were compared against IMGT/GENE-DB human TR gene sequences so that V and J genes could be assigned. Using the TCRdist pipeline, a later analysis assigned CDR3 sequences along with most-parsimonious VDJ recombination scenarios. In a later analysis, each TCR beta chain was defined by its CDR3 amino acid sequence together with its V-gene family, and reads lacking a unique V-gene family were excluded. A later analysis removed 600 or so highly shared, low-generation-probability nucleotide sequences to deal with suspected cross-contamination and a sequencing artifact. In a later analysis, a clonal expansion index for each public chain was calculated from normalized within-repertoire ranks of inferred template counts. In a later analysis, generation probabilities were computed using a VDJ recombination model fitted to out-of-frame rearrangements, and the results were checked against IGoR. Hypergeometric tests were used in a later analysis to score TCR-TCR, TCR-HLA and TCR-CMV co-occurrence, with a repertoire-size bias correction applied to the TCR pairs. A later analysis estimated false discovery rates by permuting HLA or CMV assignments 20 times. In a later analysis, co-occurring TCRs were grouped using DBSCAN, with TCRdist sequence similarity added in when clustering inside HLA-allele-positive subsets. For co-occurrence clustering, repertoires with fewer than 30,000 or more than 120,000 public chains were excluded, along with 5 or 6 repertoires with anomalous nucleotide sharing. TCRdb mirrors the immuneACCESS table, restricted to in-frame sequences. Some clones are absent from its copies; in checked studies, under half trace to an unresolved V gene, and the reason for the others is unknown. Clone size and V and J calls were adopted from that table, with D and trimming inferred from the DNA. The sample contains 60,000 to 80,000 clones, 65% to 80% of them found a single time. The ten largest clones represent under 7% of the sample.

This clonotype was sampled from a woman in her 30s in good health and CMV-seronegative. The sequenced sample consisted of PBMCs.

For the CDR3, the sequence is CASSANAGSQETQYF. The nucleotide sequence reads as follows: TGTGCCAGTAGTGCAAACGCGGGAAGCCAAGAGACCCAGTACTTC. Recombination linked TRBV19 to TRBJ2-5; the D region possibly corresponds to TRBD2 (6 bases align). Deletion took 5 bases off V and 1 base off J, with a span of 14 bases between the germline ends. Reading from cysteine to phenylalanine, the CDR3 counts 15 amino acids. The sequence is cut down to CDR3 DNA, 45 bases in frame from base 1. The germline V gene (reference sequence) supplies CDR1 LNHDA and CDR2 SQIVND.